This T cell receptor beta chain was captured by sequencing in a study of radiotherapy plus CTLA-4 blockade in lung cancer. Background on the study: Patients showed objective responses in under 20% of cases, and disease control was achieved by about 31%. Regarding the study as a whole: After treatment with radiotherapy plus ipilimumab, TCR clones that came from the tumor expanded in blood. Reported findings show early blood T cell clone dynamics, with interferon-beta, best predicted response.

Lung cancer patients with chemo-refractory metastatic non-small-cell disease were given focal radiation plus CTLA-4 blockade with ipilimumab. Some clones are missing from TCRdb's copy, which holds only in-frame ones; the method was immunoSEQ multiplex PCR. The table lists about 59,000 clones, 65% to 80% of them singletons, with 6.5% to 9.5% in the top ten. Points on this clone: Its antigen remains unknown.

Germline values: CDR1 LNHNV, CDR2 YYDKDF (reference sequence). V lost 2 bases, J lost 5 bases, and 6 bases lay in between. The CDR3 totals 12 residues. This chain joins TRBV15 and TRBJ2-5; D remains ambiguous. The clonotype comes from a human donor with non-small cell lung cancer whose response to radiotherapy plus ipilimumab could not be evaluated. The material was peripheral blood, obtained from a patient treated with radiotherapy plus ipilimumab. The CDR3 DNA reads as TGTGCCACCAGCAGATCCGGGGAGACCCAGTACTTC. It yields the protein CATSRSGETQYF.